This T cell receptor (beta chain) emerged from a study of cytomegalovirus exposure and HLA in healthy donors. PCR involved 60 Vbeta and 13 Jbeta primers. Sequenced by immunoSEQ multiplex PCR; TCRdb stores in-frame clones only, minus some. Of some 80,000 clones detected, about 79% appear once; the ten largest clones hold 1.5% to 2%. From germline, CDR1 is LNHDA and CDR2 SQIVND (reference sequence). Trimming cost V 6 bases and J 2 bases, with 16 bases left between them. The CDR3 is 15 residues long. The source of this sequence is a man in his forties in good health and CMV-seronegative. The chain carries TRBV19 and TRBJ1-2, with D perhaps matching TRBD1 (6 bases). The sequenced sample consisted of PBMCs. The CDR3 sequence: CASSITGNLNYGYTF. The CDR3 bases are TGTGCCAGTAGCATTACAGGGAATCTCAACTATGGCTACACCTTC.